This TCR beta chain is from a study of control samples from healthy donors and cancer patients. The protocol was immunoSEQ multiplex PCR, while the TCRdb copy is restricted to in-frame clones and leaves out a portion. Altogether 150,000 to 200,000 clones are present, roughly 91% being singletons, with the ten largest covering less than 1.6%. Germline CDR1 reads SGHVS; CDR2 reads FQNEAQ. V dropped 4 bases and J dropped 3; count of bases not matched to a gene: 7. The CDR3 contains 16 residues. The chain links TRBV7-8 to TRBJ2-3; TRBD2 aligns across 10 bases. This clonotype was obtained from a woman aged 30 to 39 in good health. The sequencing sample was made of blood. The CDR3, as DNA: TGTGCCAGCAGCTCCGCAAGACTAGCGGGTACAGATACGCAGTATTTT. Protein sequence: CASSSARLAGTDTQYF.